This passage covers 2 T cell receptor beta chains from one sample sequenced in a study of graft-versus-host responses after intestinal transplantation. Irradiated, violet-dye-labeled stimulator cells, 200,000 in number, were plated with 200,000 CFSE-labeled responder cells. The method was immunoSEQ multiplex PCR; TCRdb's version includes in-frame clones alone and lacks a portion of them. The sample lists around 13,000 clones; under 40% were seen once. Sequencing used alloreactive CD8+ T cells from a mixed lymphocyte reaction culture, obtained before intestinal transplant. The subset: CFSE-low proliferating T cells sorted from approximately six-day pre-transplant mixed lymphocyte reaction (GvH or HvG direction). All receptors come from a human patient who received an intestinal transplant.

The CDR3 here is CASSLLARRVQYF. DNA of the CDR3: TGCGCCAGCAGCTTGCTCGCCCGCCGGGTGCAGTATTTT. This chain joins TRBV5-1 and TRBJ2-3; D unresolved. Trimming removed 1 base from V and 11 bases from J, with 14 bases in between. This CDR3 contains 13 residues. CDR1 is SGHRS and CDR2 is YFSETQ in the germline V gene. The whole variable domain, filled in from reference TRBV5-1 and TRBJ2-3, reads KAGVTQTPRYLIKTRGQQVTLSCSPISGHRSVSWYQQTPGQGLQFLFEYFSETQRNKGNFPGRFSGRQFSNSRSEMNVSTLELGDSALYLCASSLLARRVQYFGPGTRLTVL.

CDR3 amino acids: CASSPDIAYGYTF. Written as DNA, the CDR3 is TGTGCCAGCAGTCCTGACATTGCCTATGGCTACACCTTC. The V and J genes are TRBV2 and TRBJ1-2; no clear D gene. The length of the CDR3 is 13 residues. Trimming removed 5 bases from V and 4 bases from J, with 11 bases in between. Germline CDR1 SNHLY, CDR2 FYNNEI. Drawing the rest from reference TRBV2 and TRBJ1-2, the complete variable domain is EPEVTQTPSHQVTQMGQEVILRCVPISNHLYFYWYRQILGQKVEFLVSFYNNEISEKSEIFDDQFSVERPDGSNFTLKIRSTKLEDSAMYFCASSPDIAYGYTFGSGTRLTVV.